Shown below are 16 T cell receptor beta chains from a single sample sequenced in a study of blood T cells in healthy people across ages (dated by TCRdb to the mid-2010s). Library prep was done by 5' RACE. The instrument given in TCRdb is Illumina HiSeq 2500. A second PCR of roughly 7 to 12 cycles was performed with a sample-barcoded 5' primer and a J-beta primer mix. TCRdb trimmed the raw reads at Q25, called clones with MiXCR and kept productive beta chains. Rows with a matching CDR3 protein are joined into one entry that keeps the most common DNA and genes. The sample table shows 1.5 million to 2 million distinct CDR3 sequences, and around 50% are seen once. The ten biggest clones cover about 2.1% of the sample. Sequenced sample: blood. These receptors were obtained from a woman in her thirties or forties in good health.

The CDR3 DNA follows: TGTGCCAGCAGCCGGACCCAAGATGGCTACACCTTC. This codes for CASSRTQDGYTF. The gene calls are TRBV4-2 and TRBJ1-2; D remains ambiguous. V was trimmed by 4 bases and J by 6 bases, leaving 9 bases between them. The CDR3 covers 12 residues. In germline, CDR1 is LGHNA, CDR2 YNFKEQ.

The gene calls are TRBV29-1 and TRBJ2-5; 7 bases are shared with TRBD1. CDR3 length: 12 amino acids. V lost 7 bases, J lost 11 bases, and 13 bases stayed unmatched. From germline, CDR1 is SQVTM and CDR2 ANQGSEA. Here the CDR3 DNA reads TGCAGCGCCAGGGACAGCAAGGTTAAGCAGTACTTC. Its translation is CSARDSKVKQYF.

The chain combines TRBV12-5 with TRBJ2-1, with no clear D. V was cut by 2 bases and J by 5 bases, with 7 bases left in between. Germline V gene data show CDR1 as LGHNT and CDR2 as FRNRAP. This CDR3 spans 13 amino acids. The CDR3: CASGLPRHNEQFF. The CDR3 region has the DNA TGTGCTAGTGGTTTGCCCCGACACAATGAGCAGTTCTTC.

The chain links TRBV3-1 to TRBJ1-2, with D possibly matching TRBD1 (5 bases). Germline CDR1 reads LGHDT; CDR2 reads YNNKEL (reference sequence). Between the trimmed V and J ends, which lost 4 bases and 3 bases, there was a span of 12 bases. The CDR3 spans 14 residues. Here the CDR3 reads CASSPHGTDYGYTF. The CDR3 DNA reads TGTGCCAGCAGCCCGCACGGGACGGACTATGGCTACACCTTC.

This chain's CDR3 is CSASTVYEQYF. DNA of the CDR3: TGCAGTGCGAGTACAGTCTACGAGCAGTACTTC. The V gene is TRBV20-1, the J gene TRBJ2-7; no firm D call. In germline, CDR1 is DFQATT, CDR2 SNEGSKA (reference sequence). Trimming stripped 6 bases from V and 3 bases from J, with 9 bases between. The CDR3 runs to 11 residues.

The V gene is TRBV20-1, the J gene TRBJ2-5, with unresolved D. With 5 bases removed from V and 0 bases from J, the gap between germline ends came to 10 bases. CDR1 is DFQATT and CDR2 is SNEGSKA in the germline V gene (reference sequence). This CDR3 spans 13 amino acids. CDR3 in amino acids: CSAYRLYQETQYF. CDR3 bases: TGCAGTGCTTACAGACTCTACCAAGAGACCCAGTACTTC.

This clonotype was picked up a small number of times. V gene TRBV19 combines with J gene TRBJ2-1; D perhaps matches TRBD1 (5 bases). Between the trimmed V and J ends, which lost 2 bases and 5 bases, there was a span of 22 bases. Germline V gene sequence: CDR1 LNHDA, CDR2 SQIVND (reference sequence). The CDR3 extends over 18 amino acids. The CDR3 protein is CASSIWFTREIPDNEQFF. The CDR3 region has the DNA TGTGCCAGTAGTATATGGTTCACCAGGGAAATCCCCGACAATGAGCAGTTCTTC.

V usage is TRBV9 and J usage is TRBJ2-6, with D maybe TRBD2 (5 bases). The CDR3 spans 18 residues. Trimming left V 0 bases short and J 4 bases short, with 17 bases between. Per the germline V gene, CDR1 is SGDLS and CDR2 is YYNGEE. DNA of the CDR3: TGTGCCAGCAGCGTAGTAGGGAACCCTAGGGAGGGGGCCAACGTCCTGACTTTC. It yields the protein CASSVVGNPREGANVLTF. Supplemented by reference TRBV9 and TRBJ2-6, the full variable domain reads DSGVTQTPKHLITATGQRVTLRCSPRSGDLSVYWYQQSLDQGLQFLIQYYNGEERAKGNILERFSAQQFPDLHSELNLSSLELGDSALYFCASSVVGNPREGANVLTFGAGSRLTVL.

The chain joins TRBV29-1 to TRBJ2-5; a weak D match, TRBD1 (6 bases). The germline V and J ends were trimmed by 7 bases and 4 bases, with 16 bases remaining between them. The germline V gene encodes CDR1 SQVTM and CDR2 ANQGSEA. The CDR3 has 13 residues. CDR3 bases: TGCAGCGCCGCGCCAGGGGCGGGAGAGACCCAGTACTTC. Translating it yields CSAAPGAGETQYF.

The CDR3 bases are TGTGCCAGCAGCCAAGAGGGGTTGACAGTAGGGGAAAAACTGTTTTTT. It yields the protein CASSQEGLTVGEKLFF. The chain couples TRBV3-1 to TRBJ1-4; D is possibly TRBD1 (5 bases). The CDR3 runs to 16 residues. Germline assignment: CDR1 LGHDT and CDR2 YNNKEL (reference sequence). Trimming shortened V by 0 bases and J by 8 bases, and 16 bases separated the two germline ends.

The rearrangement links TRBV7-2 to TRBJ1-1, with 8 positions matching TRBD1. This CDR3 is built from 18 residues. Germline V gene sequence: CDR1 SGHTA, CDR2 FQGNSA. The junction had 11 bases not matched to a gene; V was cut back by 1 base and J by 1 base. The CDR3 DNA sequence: TGTGCCAGCAGCTTAGAAGGGGTCCCGGGACAGGAGAACACTGAAGCTTTCTTT. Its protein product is CASSLEGVPGQENTEAFF.

As DNA, the CDR3 is TGTGCCAGCAGCGTAGGAAGCCTAGCGGGGGCCACAGATACGCAGTATTTT. This encodes CASSVGSLAGATDTQYF. The chain has TRBV9 and TRBJ2-3; TRBD2 matches 10 bases. There are 17 residues in the CDR3. The trim removed 0 bases at V and 2 bases at J, leaving 6 bases unmatched. Looked up from germline, CDR1 is SGDLS and CDR2 is YYNGEE.

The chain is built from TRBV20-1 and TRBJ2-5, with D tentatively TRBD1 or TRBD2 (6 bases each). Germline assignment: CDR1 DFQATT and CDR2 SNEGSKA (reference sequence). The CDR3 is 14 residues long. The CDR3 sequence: CSSGGGRPRETQYF. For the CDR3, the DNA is TGCAGCTCTGGAGGGGGGCGCCCCCGAGAGACCCAGTACTTC.

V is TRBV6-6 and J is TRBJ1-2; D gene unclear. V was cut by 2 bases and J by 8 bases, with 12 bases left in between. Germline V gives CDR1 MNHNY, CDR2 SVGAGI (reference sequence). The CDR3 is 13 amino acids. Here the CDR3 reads CASSYLGKDGYTF. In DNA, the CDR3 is TGTGCCAGCAGTTACCTGGGAAAGGACGGCTACACCTTC.

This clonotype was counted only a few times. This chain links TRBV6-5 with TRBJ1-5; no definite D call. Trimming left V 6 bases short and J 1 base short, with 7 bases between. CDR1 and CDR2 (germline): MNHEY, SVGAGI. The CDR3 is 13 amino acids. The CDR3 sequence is CASRSGSNQPQHF. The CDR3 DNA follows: TGTGCCAGCAGGTCCGGGAGCAATCAGCCCCAGCATTTT.

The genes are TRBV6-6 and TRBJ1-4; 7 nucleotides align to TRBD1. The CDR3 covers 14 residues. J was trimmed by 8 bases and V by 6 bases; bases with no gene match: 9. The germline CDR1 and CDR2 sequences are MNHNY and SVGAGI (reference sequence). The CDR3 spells CASRPRQGGEKLFF. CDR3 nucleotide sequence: TGTGCCAGCAGACCAAGACAGGGAGGAGAAAAACTGTTTTTT.